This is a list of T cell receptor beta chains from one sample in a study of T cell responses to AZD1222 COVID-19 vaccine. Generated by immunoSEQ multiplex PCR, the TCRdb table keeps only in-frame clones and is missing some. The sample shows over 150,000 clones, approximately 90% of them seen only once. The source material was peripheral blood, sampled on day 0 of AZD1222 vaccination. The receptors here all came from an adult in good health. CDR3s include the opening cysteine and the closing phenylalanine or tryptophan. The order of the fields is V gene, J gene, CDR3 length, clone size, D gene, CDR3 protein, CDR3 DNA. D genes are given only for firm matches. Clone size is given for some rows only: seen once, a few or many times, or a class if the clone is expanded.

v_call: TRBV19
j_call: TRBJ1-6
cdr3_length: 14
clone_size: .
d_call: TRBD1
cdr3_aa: CASSRTGAGSPLHF
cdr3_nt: TGTGCCAGTAGTAGAACAGGGGCAGGTTCACCCCTCCACTTT

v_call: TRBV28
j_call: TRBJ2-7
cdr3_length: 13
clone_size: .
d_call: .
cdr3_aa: CASSLVQGHEQYF
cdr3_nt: TGTGCCAGCAGTTTAGTCCAGGGCCACGAGCAGTACTTC

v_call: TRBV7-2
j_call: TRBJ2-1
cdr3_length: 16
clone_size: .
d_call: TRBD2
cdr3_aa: CASSLEPASGGTEQFF
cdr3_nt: TGTGCCAGCAGCTTAGAACCGGCTAGCGGGGGCACTGAGCAGTTCTTC

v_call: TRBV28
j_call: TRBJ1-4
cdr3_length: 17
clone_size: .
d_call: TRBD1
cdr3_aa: CASRSGTGASTNEKLFF
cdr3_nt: TGTGCCAGCAGATCCGGGACAGGGGCTTCGACTAATGAAAAACTGTTTTTT

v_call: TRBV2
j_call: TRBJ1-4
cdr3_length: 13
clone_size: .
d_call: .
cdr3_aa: CASSVRGNEKLFF
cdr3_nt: TGTGCCAGCAGCGTACGGGGGAATGAAAAACTGTTTTTT

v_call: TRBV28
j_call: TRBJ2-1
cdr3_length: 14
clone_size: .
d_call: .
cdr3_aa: CASSLIQEYNEQFF
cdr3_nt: TGTGCCAGCAGTTTAATCCAGGAGTACAATGAGCAGTTCTTC

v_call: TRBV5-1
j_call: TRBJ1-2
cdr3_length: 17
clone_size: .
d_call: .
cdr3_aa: CASSLAPDRTMRYGYTF
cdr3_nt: TGCGCCAGCAGCTTGGCCCCTGACAGGACCATGAGATATGGCTACACCTTC

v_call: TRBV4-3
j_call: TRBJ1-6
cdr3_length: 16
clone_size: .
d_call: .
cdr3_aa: CASSQNPGGHNSPLHF
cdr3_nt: TGCGCCAGCAGCCAAAACCCGGGGGGACATAATTCACCCCTCCACTTT

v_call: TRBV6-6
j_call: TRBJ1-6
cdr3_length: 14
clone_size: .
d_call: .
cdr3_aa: CASSFTDSNSPLHF
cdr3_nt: TGTGCCAGCAGTTTCACGGACAGTAATTCACCCCTCCACTTT

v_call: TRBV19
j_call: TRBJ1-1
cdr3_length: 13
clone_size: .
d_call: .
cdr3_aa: CASSFNRATEAFF
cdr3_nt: TGTGCCAGTAGTTTTAACAGGGCTACTGAAGCTTTCTTT

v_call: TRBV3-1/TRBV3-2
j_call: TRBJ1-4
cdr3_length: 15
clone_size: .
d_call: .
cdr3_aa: CASSPMTVPDEKLFF
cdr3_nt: TGTGCCAGCAGCCCAATGACAGTCCCCGATGAAAAACTGTTTTTT

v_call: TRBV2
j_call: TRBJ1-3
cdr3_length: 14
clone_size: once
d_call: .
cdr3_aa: CASSSDSSGNTIYF
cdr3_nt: TGTGCCAGCAGCTCGGATTCCTCTGGAAACACCATATATTTT

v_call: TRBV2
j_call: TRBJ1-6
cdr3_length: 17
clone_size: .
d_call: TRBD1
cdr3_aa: CASSRQGLAPLNSPLHF
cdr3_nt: TGTGCCAGCAGCAGACAGGGCCTCGCCCCCCTCAATTCACCCCTCCACTTT

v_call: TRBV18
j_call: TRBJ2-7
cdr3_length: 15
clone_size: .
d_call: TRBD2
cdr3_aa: CASSPGSGGPYEQYF
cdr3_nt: TGTGCCAGCTCACCCGGTAGCGGGGGACCCTACGAGCAGTACTTC

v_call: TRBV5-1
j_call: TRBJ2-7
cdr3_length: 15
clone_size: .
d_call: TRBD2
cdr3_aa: CASSYERGLPYEQYF
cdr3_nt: TGCGCCAGCAGTTATGAGCGGGGCTTACCCTACGAGCAGTACTTC

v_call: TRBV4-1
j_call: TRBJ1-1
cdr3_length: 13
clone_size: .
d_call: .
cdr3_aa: CASSPTPNTEAFF
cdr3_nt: TGCGCCAGCAGCCCCACACCGAACACTGAAGCTTTCTTT

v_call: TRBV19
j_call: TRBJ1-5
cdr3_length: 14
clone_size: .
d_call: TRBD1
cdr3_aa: CASSGQGGNQPQHF
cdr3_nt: TGTGCCAGTAGTGGACAGGGCGGCAATCAGCCCCAGCATTTT

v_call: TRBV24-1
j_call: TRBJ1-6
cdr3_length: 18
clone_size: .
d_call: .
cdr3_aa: CATSDYNSHTLDNSPLHF
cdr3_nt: TGTGCCACCAGTGATTATAACAGCCACACCCTGGATAATTCACCCCTCCACTTT

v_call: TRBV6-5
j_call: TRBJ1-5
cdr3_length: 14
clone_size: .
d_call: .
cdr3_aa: CASSTDSLNQPQHF
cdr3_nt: TGTGCCAGCAGTACCGACAGCCTCAATCAGCCCCAGCATTTT

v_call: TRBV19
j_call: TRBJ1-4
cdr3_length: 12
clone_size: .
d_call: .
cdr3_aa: CASSIGGEKLFF
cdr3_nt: TGTGCCAGTAGTATAGGTGGAGAAAAACTGTTTTTT

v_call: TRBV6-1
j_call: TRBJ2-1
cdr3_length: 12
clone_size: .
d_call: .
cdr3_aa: CASSEFGGEQFF
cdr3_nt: TGTGCCAGCAGTGAATTTGGGGGCGAGCAGTTCTTC

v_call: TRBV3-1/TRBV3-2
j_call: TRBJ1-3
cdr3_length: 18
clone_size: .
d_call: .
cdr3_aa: CASSQDFQDSLSGNTIYF
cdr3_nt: TGTGCCAGCAGCCAAGATTTCCAGGACAGCCTCTCTGGAAACACCATATATTTT

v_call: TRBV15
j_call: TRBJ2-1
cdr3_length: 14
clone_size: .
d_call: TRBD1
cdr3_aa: CATSRGQGANEQFF
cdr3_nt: TGTGCCACCAGCAGAGGACAGGGGGCCAATGAGCAGTTCTTC

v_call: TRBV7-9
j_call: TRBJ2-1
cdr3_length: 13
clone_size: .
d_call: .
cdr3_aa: CASSFLGNNEQFF
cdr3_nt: TGTGCCAGCAGCTTCCTAGGCAACAATGAGCAGTTCTTC

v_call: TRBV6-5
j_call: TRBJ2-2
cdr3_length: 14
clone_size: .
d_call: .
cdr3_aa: CASRRDGLTGELFF
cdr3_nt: TGTGCCAGCAGAAGGGACGGGCTCACCGGGGAGCTGTTTTTT

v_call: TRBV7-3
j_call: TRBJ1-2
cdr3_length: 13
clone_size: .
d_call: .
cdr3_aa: CASSSQTNYGYTF
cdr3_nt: TGTGCCAGCAGCTCTCAAACTAACTATGGCTACACCTTC

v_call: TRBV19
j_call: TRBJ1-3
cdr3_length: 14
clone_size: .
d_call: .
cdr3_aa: CASSPTTWGNTIYF
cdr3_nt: TGTGCCAGTAGTCCGACAACCTGGGGAAACACCATATATTTT

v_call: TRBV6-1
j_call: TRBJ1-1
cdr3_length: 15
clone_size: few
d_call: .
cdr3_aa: CASSDGAGFRTEAFF
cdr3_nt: TGTGCCAGCAGTGATGGTGCGGGTTTCCGCACTGAAGCTTTCTTT

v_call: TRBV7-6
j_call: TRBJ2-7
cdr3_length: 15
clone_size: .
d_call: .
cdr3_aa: CASSLRLGPSYEQYF
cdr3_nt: TGTGCCAGCAGCCTCAGACTGGGGCCTTCCTACGAGCAGTACTTC

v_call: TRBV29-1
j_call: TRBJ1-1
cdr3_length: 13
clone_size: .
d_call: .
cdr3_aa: CSVDRRENTEAFF
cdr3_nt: TGCAGCGTTGACCGACGGGAAAACACTGAAGCTTTCTTT

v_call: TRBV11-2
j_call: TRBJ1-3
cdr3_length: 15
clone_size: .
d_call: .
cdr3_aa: CASSPFASSGNTIYF
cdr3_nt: TGTGCCAGCAGCCCTTTCGCCAGCTCTGGAAACACCATATATTTT

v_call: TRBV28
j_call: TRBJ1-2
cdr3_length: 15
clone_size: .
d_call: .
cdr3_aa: CASSRGAGGSYGYTF
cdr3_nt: TGTGCCAGCAGCCGAGGGGCAGGCGGCTCCTATGGCTACACCTTC

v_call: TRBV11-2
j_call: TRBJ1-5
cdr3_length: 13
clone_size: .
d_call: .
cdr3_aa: CASSLGSNQPQHF
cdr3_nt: TGTGCCAGCAGCCTCGGCAGCAATCAGCCCCAGCATTTT

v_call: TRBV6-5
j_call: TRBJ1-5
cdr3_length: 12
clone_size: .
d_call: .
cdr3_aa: CASRTGNQPQHF
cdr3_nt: TGTGCCAGCAGGACAGGCAATCAGCCCCAGCATTTT

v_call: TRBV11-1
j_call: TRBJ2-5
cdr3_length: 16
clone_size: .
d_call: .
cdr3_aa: CASSFLAPGDQETQYF
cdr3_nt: TGTGCCAGCAGCTTTTTGGCCCCAGGGGACCAAGAGACCCAGTACTTC

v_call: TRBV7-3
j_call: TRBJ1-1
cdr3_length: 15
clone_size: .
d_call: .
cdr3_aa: CASSLSSGGNTEAFF
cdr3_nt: TGTGCCAGCAGCTTGTCATCCGGGGGCAACACTGAAGCTTTCTTT

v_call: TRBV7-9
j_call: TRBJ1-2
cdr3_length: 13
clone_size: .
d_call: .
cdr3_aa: CASSLQENYGYTF
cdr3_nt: TGTGCCAGCAGCTTGCAGGAGAACTATGGCTACACCTTC

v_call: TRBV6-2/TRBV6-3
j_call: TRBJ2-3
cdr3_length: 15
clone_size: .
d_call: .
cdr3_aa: CASSYPQGGRDTQYF
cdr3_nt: TGTGCCAGCAGTTACCCCCAGGGGGGCAGAGATACGCAGTATTTT

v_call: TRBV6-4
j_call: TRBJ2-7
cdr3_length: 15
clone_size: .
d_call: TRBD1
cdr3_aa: CASSQRTGGSYEQYF
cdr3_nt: TGTGCCAGCAGTCAACGGACAGGGGGGTCCTACGAGCAGTACTTC

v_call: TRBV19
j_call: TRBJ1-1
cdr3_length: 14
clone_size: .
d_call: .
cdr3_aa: CASSIVGTTSEAFF
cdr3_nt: TGTGCCAGTAGTATAGTAGGGACTACCTCTGAAGCTTTCTTT

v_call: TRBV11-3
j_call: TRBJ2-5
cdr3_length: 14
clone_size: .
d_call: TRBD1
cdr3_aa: CASSLVGQLTTQYF
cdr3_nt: TGTGCCAGCAGCTTAGTGGGACAGCTTACGACCCAGTACTTC

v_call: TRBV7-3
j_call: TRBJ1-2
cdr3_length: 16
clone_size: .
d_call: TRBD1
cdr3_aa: CASSFPPGQHPYGYTF
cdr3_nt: TGTGCCAGCAGCTTCCCCCCGGGACAGCACCCATATGGCTACACCTTC

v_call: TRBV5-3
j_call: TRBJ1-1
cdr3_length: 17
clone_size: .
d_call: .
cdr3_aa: CARSFRRLPKVNTEAFF
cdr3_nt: TGTGCCAGAAGCTTTAGGCGACTCCCGAAAGTGAACACTGAAGCTTTCTTT

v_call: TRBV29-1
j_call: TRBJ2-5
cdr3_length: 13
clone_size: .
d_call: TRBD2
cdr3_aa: CSVLAGGRETQYF
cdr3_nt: TGCAGCGTCCTAGCGGGGGGAAGAGAGACCCAGTACTTC

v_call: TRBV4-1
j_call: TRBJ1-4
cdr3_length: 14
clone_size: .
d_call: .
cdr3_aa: CASSHQIGNEKLFF
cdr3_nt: TGCGCCAGCAGCCATCAGATTGGAAATGAAAAACTGTTTTTT

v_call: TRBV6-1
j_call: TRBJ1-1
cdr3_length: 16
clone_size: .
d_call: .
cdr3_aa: CASSERVTPQETEAFF
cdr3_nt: TGTGCCAGCAGTGAAAGAGTCACCCCCCAGGAGACTGAAGCTTTCTTT

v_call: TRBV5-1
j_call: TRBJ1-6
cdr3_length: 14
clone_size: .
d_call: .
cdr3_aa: CASKAGEVNSPLHF
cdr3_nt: TGCGCCAGCAAGGCAGGAGAGGTCAATTCACCCCTCCACTTT

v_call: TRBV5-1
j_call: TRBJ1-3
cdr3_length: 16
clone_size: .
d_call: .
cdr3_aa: CASSSDGVGVGNTIYF
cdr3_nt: TGCGCCAGCAGCTCTGATGGAGTCGGAGTTGGAAACACCATATATTTT

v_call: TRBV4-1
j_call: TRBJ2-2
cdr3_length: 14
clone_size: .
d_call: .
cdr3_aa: CASSQDSAYGELFF
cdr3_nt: TGCGCCAGCAGCCAAGATTCGGCTTACGGGGAGCTGTTTTTT

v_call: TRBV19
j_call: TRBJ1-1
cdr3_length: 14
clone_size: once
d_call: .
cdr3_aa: CASSLPRRNTEAFF
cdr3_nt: TGTGCCAGTTCCCTTCCGCGGAGGAACACTGAAGCTTTCTTT

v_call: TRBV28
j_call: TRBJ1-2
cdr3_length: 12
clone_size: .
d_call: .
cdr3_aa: CASSRRGYGYTF
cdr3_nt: TGTGCCAGCAGCCGACGGGGCTATGGCTACACCTTC